A selection of T cell receptor beta chains follows, all from one sample in a study of blood T cell repertoires in COVID-19. The table came from immunoSEQ multiplex PCR; TCRdb's copy has only in-frame clones and leaves some out. The data contain under 300,000 clones, approximately 90% of them singletons. The sequencing input was peripheral blood. Receptor source: a man aged 55 to 69 who had recovered from COVID-19. The CDR3 runs from the conserved cysteine through the conserved F or W. A D gene is named only where the DNA matches it firmly. Part of the rows lack a size; the others show once, few, many or a class for expanded clones.

d_gene,j_gene,v_gene,abundance,CDR3nt,CDR3aa
NA,TRBJ1-2,TRBV6-5,NA,TGTGCCAGCAGATACACCACGGGGGGCTATGGCTACACCTTC,CASRYTTGGYGYTF
NA,TRBJ2-1,TRBV19,NA,TGTGCCAGTAGTATACACGCTCCAGGGATCTCCTACAATGAGCAGTTCTTC,CASSIHAPGISYNEQFF
TRBD1,TRBJ2-6,TRBV5-5,once,TGTGCCAGCAGGCCTCCCGGGACAGGGGCCAGGGCTGGGGCCAACGTCCTGACTTTC,CASRPPGTGARAGANVLTF
NA,TRBJ1-2,TRBV24-1,NA,TGTGCCACATCAGGGTTTCGTGGCTACACCTTC,CATSGFRGYTF
TRBD1,TRBJ1-5,TRBV20-1,NA,TGCAGTGCTAGTAAGGGGGCTGGTGGCAATCAGCCCCAGCATTTT,CSASKGAGGNQPQHF
NA,TRBJ1-6,TRBV6-2/TRBV6-3,NA,TGTGCCAGCAGTTACGTGGGACACCTGAATTCACCCCTCCACTTT,CASSYVGHLNSPLHF
TRBD1,TRBJ1-1,TRBV2,NA,TGTGCCAGCAGTCCAAGAGGACAGGGGAACACTGAAGCTTTCTTT,CASSPRGQGNTEAFF
NA,TRBJ2-3,TRBV2,NA,TGTGCCAGCAGTGCTGGCGGGGGCATTGATACGCAGTATTTT,CASSAGGGIDTQYF
TRBD2,TRBJ2-1,TRBV5-1,NA,TGCGCCAGCAGCCTGGGACTAGCGGGGGTGCATGAGCAGTTCTTC,CASSLGLAGVHEQFF
TRBD2,TRBJ2-2,TRBV7-6,NA,TGTGCCAGCCGGGGTCGGGAGCGGGGGGGCGCGAACACCGGGGAGCTGTTTTTT,CASRGRERGGANTGELFF
TRBD1,TRBJ1-1,TRBV5-1,NA,TGCGCCAGCAGCTTGCTCCCTGACAGGGGTGACACTGAAGCTTTCTTT,CASSLLPDRGDTEAFF
NA,TRBJ1-1,TRBV2,NA,TGTGCCAGCAGCCAAGACAGGAACACTGAAGCTTTCTTT,CASSQDRNTEAFF
TRBD2,TRBJ2-3,TRBV5-1,NA,TGCGCCAGCAGCTTGGCAAGCGGGGTAAGCACAGATACGCAGTATTTT,CASSLASGVSTDTQYF
NA,TRBJ2-5,TRBV29-1,NA,TGCAGCGTTCTAGGCTGGGAGACCCAGTACTTC,CSVLGWETQYF
TRBD2,TRBJ2-1,TRBV5-1,NA,TGCGCCAGCCGCGCCCCCACTAGCGGGTCCCAGAGCTCCTACAATGAGCAGTTCTTC,CASRAPTSGSQSSYNEQFF
NA,TRBJ2-2,TRBV9,NA,TGTGCCAGCAGCGCCAGCGGAGGCACCGGGGAGCTGTTTTTT,CASSASGGTGELFF
NA,TRBJ1-5,TRBV5-1,NA,TGCGCCAGCAGCCCAGGGGACGGGGCCTACCAGCCCCAGCATTTT,CASSPGDGAYQPQHF